These 29 T cell receptor beta chains originate from one sample sequenced in a study of human T cells and chemical hapten exposure. Each CDR3 protein gets one entry after TCRdb re-called the RACE reads with MiXCR. The data show about 110,000 distinct CDR3 sequences, 9.2% seen once. Stated time point: patch test 2, 6 weeks after DPC sensitization. The sample's treatment: therapeutic diphenylcyclopropenone sensitization with weekly scalp DPC. This material consisted of whole blood, taken in connection with sensitization to the hapten diphenylcyclopropenone (DPC). Source of these receptors: a woman in her forties with alopecia areata. Some clones in this sample may be carry-over from other donors' samples.

In its sample, this clonotype was seen many times. The rearrangement uses TRBV9 and TRBJ2-1, with D maybe TRBD1 (5 bases). The CDR3 has 14 residues. Germline CDR1 is SGDLS and CDR2 is YYNGEE. The germline V and J ends were trimmed by 0 bases and 5 bases, with 9 bases remaining between them. DNA for the CDR3: TGTGCCAGCAGCGTAGGAGACAGAAACAATGAGCAGTTCTTC. It codes for CASSVGDRNNEQFF.

This clonotype has ten or more counts. This chain links TRBV4-1 with TRBJ1-4, with TRBD1 matching over 8 bases. The CDR3 spans 15 residues. CDR1 and CDR2 (germline): MGHRA, YSYEKL. Trimming cost V 3 bases and J 5 bases; bases outside gene matches: 5. The CDR3 sequence: CASSQTRTGNEKLFF. The CDR3 region has the DNA TGCGCCAGCAGCCAGACCAGGACAGGGAATGAAAAACTGTTTTTT.

The J gene is TRBJ1-2, the V gene TRBV7-9; D perhaps matches TRBD1 (6 bases). The CDR3 consists of 14 residues. Germline CDR1 SEHNR, CDR2 FQNEAQ (reference sequence). V was trimmed by 5 bases and J by 2 bases, leaving 12 bases between them. This chain's CDR3 is CASSLWTVNYGYTF. In DNA form, the CDR3 reads TGTGCCAGCAGCCTTTGGACAGTCAACTATGGCTACACCTTC.

In this sample, this clonotype turned up many times. V and J are TRBV12-3 or TRBV12-4 and TRBJ1-4; maybe TRBD1 (6 bases). The V and J ends lost 5 bases and 6 bases respectively, with 16 bases between them. CDR3 length: 15 residues. Here the CDR3 DNA reads TGTGCCAGCAGTGCGACAGGCAACCCCTATGAAAAACTGTTTTTT. This gives the protein CASSATGNPYEKLFF.

V usage is TRBV5-1 and J usage is TRBJ2-3, with D tentatively TRBD1 or TRBD2 (5 bases each). V shed 3 bases and J shed 3 bases, with 8 bases lying between them. Looked up from germline, CDR1 is SGHRS and CDR2 is YFSETQ. This CDR3 has 13 amino acids. The CDR3 sequence: CASSWDRTDTQYF. CDR3 in DNA: TGCGCCAGCAGCTGGGACCGTACAGATACGCAGTATTTT.

This chain uses TRBV29-1 with TRBJ2-5, with D maybe TRBD1 (5 bases). The germline V gene has CDR1 SQVTM and CDR2 ANQGSEA. The length of the CDR3 is 12 residues. Trimming cost V 3 bases and J 5 bases, with 10 bases left between them. CDR3 amino acids: CSVETPGETQYF. The CDR3, as DNA: TGCAGCGTTGAGACCCCAGGGGAGACCCAGTACTTC.

This clonotype was detected many times. The chain employs TRBV28 and TRBJ1-4; D might be TRBD1 (6 bases). CDR3 length equals 13 residues. Trimming shortened V by 10 bases and J by 8 bases, and 17 bases separated the two germline ends. Germline values: CDR1 MDHEN, CDR2 SYDVKM. The CDR3 nucleotides read TGTGCCACCAGAACAGGGTTGAGGGAAAAACTGTTTTTT. Its protein is CATRTGLREKLFF. Complete variable domain (other parts from reference TRBV28 and TRBJ1-4): DVKVTQSSRYLVKRTGEKVFLECVQDMDHENMFWYRQDPGLGLRLIYFSYDVKMKEKGDIPEGYSVSREKKERFSLILESASTNQTSMYLCATRTGLREKLFFGSGTQLSVL.

This clonotype was seen repeatedly, ten times or more. The chain recombines TRBV4-3 with TRBJ2-7, with TRBD1 as a possible D gene (5 bases). CDR1 is LGHNA, CDR2 YSLEER, per germline. CDR3 length: 16 amino acids. Trimming shortened V by 4 bases and J by 0 bases, and 16 bases separated the two germline ends. This chain's CDR3 is CASSPKATGYSYEQYF. The CDR3 bases are TGCGCCAGCAGCCCAAAAGCAACAGGTTACTCCTACGAGCAGTACTTC.

The CDR3 here is CASRLAGGPLNEQFF. CDR3 in DNA: TGTGCCAGTAGGCTAGCGGGGGGACCCCTAAATGAGCAGTTCTTC. This chain connects TRBV19 to TRBJ2-1, with 11 positions matching TRBD2. The germline V gene has CDR1 LNHDA and CDR2 SQIVND (reference sequence). The CDR3 spans 15 residues. The V segment lost 6 bases and the J segment 7 bases; nucleotides outside the gene matches: 8.

This clonotype occurred many times. This sequence joins TRBV29-1 and TRBJ2-2; TRBD2 is a possible D gene (5 bases). The CDR3 runs 12 residues. V lost 5 bases, J lost 1 base, and 5 bases lay in between. Germline CDR1 and CDR2: SQVTM and ANQGSEA. The DNA for the CDR3 is TGCAGCGTTAGCGGGAACACCGGGGAGCTGTTTTTT. Protein product: CSVSGNTGELFF.

The V and J genes are TRBV7-3 and TRBJ2-2, with a weak D call TRBD1 (6 bases). The germline V and J ends were trimmed by 5 bases and 2 bases, with 12 bases remaining between them. Germline loops: CDR1 SGHTA, CDR2 FQGTGA. This CDR3 comprises 15 residues. The chain's CDR3 is CASSRTDRNTGELFF. CDR3 DNA: TGTGCCAGCAGCAGAACGGACAGAAACACCGGGGAGCTGTTTTTT.

The chain links TRBV7-8 to TRBJ1-5; D is possibly TRBD1 (6 bases). Per the germline V gene, CDR1 is SGHVS and CDR2 is FQNEAQ. This CDR3 is 17 amino acids long. V lost 5 bases and J lost 0, with 17 bases in between. CDR3 amino acids: CASSLLDSFYSNQPQHF. CDR3 bases: TGTGCCAGCAGCCTTTTGGACAGCTTCTATAGCAATCAGCCCCAGCATTTT.

The chain uses TRBV20-1 and TRBJ1-2, with D unresolved. The CDR3 contains 13 residues. The germline V and J ends were trimmed by 6 bases and 0 bases, with 11 bases remaining between them. CDR1 and CDR2 (germline): DFQATT, SNEGSKA (reference sequence). The CDR3 DNA is TGCAGTGCCCCACAGCACACTAACTATGGCTACACCTTC. Translated, it gives CSAPQHTNYGYTF.

In its sample, this clonotype was seen a few times. This sequence joins TRBV7-9 and TRBJ2-5, with a tentative D call TRBD2 (6 bases). This CDR3 has 14 amino acids. Germline-derived CDR1 and CDR2 are SEHNR and FQNEAQ (reference sequence). Deletions cut 4 bases from V and 0 bases from J, with 9 bases between. The chain's CDR3 is CASSSRLDQETQYF. The CDR3 bases are TGTGCCAGCAGCTCCAGACTAGACCAAGAGACCCAGTACTTC.

This clonotype was observed a few times. The chain has TRBV13 and TRBJ2-7, with D perhaps TRBD2 (5 bases). CDR1 and CDR2 (germline): PRHDT, FYEKMQ (reference sequence). This CDR3 contains 15 residues. Trimming left V 1 base short and J 3 bases short, with 13 bases between. The CDR3 DNA reads as TGTGCCAGCAGCTTAGCAGGTCCGGGGAACTACGAGCAGTACTTC. Its translation: CASSLAGPGNYEQYF.

This clonotype was seen at least ten times. The chain has TRBV20-1 and TRBJ2-1, with TRBD2 identical over 11 bases. The J segment lost 8 bases and the V segment lost 5 bases, leaving 11 bases of the junction unmatched. Germline V CDR1 and CDR2: DFQATT, SNEGSKA (reference sequence). The CDR3 totals 15 residues. The CDR3 DNA reads TGCAGTGCTCTCTTTAGCGGGGGGGCTAACTATGAGCAGTTCTTC. Its protein is CSALFSGGANYEQFF.

This clonotype was counted ten times or more. V is TRBV18 and J is TRBJ2-4; TRBD1 aligns across 8 bases. This CDR3 contains 16 residues. With V trimmed by 1 base and J by 5 bases, 7 bases remained unmatched. Looked up from germline, CDR1 is KGHSH and CDR2 is LQKENI. CDR3 sequence (DNA): TGTGCCAGCTCACCACTCGGACAGGGTGGCCAAAACATTCAGTACTTC. Residues: CASSPLGQGGQNIQYF.

The V and J genes are TRBV6-5 and TRBJ2-7, with 7 bases lining up with TRBD1. CDR3 length: 12 amino acids. V was pared by 8 bases and J by 9 bases, with 10 bases of the junction left unmatched. Germline CDR1 MNHEY, CDR2 SVGAGI. The CDR3 DNA follows: TGTGCCAGCGGTCACAGGACAGGCGGGCAGTACTTC. Its translation is CASGHRTGGQYF.

The chain combines TRBV3-1 with TRBJ2-3; 8 bases align to TRBD2. Germline loops: CDR1 LGHDT, CDR2 YNNKEL (reference sequence). This CDR3 contains 16 residues. V lost 3 bases and J lost 3; bases outside the gene matches: 8. CDR3 protein: CASSHLSGGWTDTQYF. CDR3 nucleotide sequence: TGTGCCAGCAGCCATCTCAGCGGGGGTTGGACAGATACGCAGTATTTT.

In this sample, this clonotype turned up a few times. The chain has TRBV2 and TRBJ1-4; possible D gene TRBD1, 5 bases. The V gene's germline CDR1 is SNHLY and CDR2 FYNNEI. The CDR3 has 15 residues. Trimming pared 7 bases from V and 8 bases from J, leaving 20 bases between. CDR3 nucleotides: TGTGCCAGCATCTTGGGTGTCCCAGGGAGAGAAAAACTGTTTTTT. Amino acid sequence: CASILGVPGREKLFF.

The chain recombines TRBV30 with TRBJ1-1; no clear D. The CDR3 covers 13 residues. Germline CDR1 and CDR2: GTSNPN and SVGIG (reference sequence). Between the trimmed V and J ends, which lost 4 bases and 2 bases, there was a span of 11 bases. CDR3 in DNA: TGTGCCTGGACCCTAGTGGGAAACACTGAAGCTTTCTTT. It is translated as CAWTLVGNTEAFF. Variable domain in full (rest from reference TRBV30 and TRBJ1-1): SQTIHQWPATLVQPVGSPLSLECTVEGTSNPNLYWYRQAAGRGLQLLFYSVGIGQISSEVPQNLSASRPQDRQFILSSKKLLLSDSGFYLCAWTLVGNTEAFFGQGTRLTVV.

The V gene is TRBV4-1, the J gene TRBJ2-3; D is uncertain. V was pared by 5 bases and J by 5 bases, with 11 bases between. CDR1 MGHRA and CDR2 YSYEKL come from the germline V gene. This CDR3 is 13 amino acids long. As DNA, the CDR3 is TGCGCCAGCAGCGTACCCAACAGAGATACGCAGTATTTT. Protein: CASSVPNRDTQYF.

This chain connects TRBV7-9 to TRBJ2-2; no firm D call. The CDR3 is made up of 14 amino acids. CDR1 and CDR2 (germline): SEHNR, FQNEAQ (reference sequence). Trimming removed 3 bases from V and 1 base from J, with 6 bases in between. The CDR3 loop reads CASSFLVNTGELFF. CDR3 DNA: TGTGCCAGCAGCTTCCTAGTGAACACCGGGGAGCTGTTTTTT.

This clonotype was observed at least ten times. The V and J genes are TRBV15 and TRBJ2-2, with TRBD1 identical over 9 bases. CDR1 LNHNV and CDR2 YYDKDF come from the germline V gene (reference sequence). CDR3 length equals 15 residues. Trimming removed 1 base from V and 3 bases from J; junction bases left unmatched: 0. In DNA, the CDR3 is TGTGCCACCAGCAGAGGGGACAGGGACACCGGGGAGCTGTTTTTT. Translated: CATSRGDRDTGELFF.

This clonotype was observed a handful of times. This CDR3 is CASSPRGQGKYEQYF. CDR3 bases: TGTGCCAGCAGCCCCCGGGGGCAGGGGAAGTACGAGCAGTACTTC. The chain combines TRBV7-2 with TRBJ2-7; the D gene could be TRBD1 or TRBD2 (6 bases each). The CDR3 consists of 15 residues. Germline CDR1 reads SGHTA; CDR2 reads FQGNSA. The germline V and J ends were trimmed by 5 bases and 4 bases, with 18 bases remaining between them.

This clonotype has at least ten counts. The V and J genes are TRBV7-3 and TRBJ2-2; the D is unclear. Germline V gene lookup returns CDR1 SGHTA and CDR2 FQGTGA. There are 15 residues in the CDR3. Trimming shortened V by 0 bases and J by 4 bases, and 9 bases separated the two germline ends. DNA for the CDR3: TGTGCCAGCAGCTTAACCGCCACCCCCACCGGGGAGCTGTTTTTT. Protein sequence: CASSLTATPTGELFF.

Details on this clonotype: An end of the junction does not agree with germline; a read error may underlie this. This sequence joins TRBV7-7 and TRBJ2-3; 8 bases are shared with TRBD2. Germline values: CDR1 SSHAT, CDR2 FNYEAQ (reference sequence). The length of the CDR3 is 15 residues. As DNA, the CDR3 is TGTGCTAGCACCCTGGGACTAGGACTCACAGATACGCAGTATTTT. This sequence encodes CASTLGLGLTDTQYF.

In this sample, this clonotype turned up many times. The J gene is TRBJ2-3, the V gene TRBV11-2; TRBD1 or TRBD2 may be the D gene (5 bases each). The germline V gene encodes CDR1 SGHAT and CDR2 FQNNGV. The CDR3 covers 15 residues. The V and J ends lost 5 bases and 3 bases respectively, with 15 bases between them. The CDR3 coding sequence is TGTGCCAGCAGCCCTGGGGGTAGGCGGACAGATACGCAGTATTTT. Protein sequence: CASSPGGRRTDTQYF.

This clonotype was counted ten times or more. The chain recombines TRBV20-1 with TRBJ1-5, with D uncertain. CDR1 is DFQATT, CDR2 SNEGSKA, per germline (reference sequence). V was trimmed by 3 bases and J by 3 bases, leaving 9 bases between them. The CDR3 is 13 residues long. CDR3 loop: CSARTPLNQPQHF. CDR3 DNA sequence: TGCAGTGCTAGGACCCCCCTCAATCAGCCCCAGCATTTT.